This T cell receptor (beta chain) was captured in a study of shared clonotypes between healthy human individuals. Germline V CDR1 and CDR2: SGHDN, FVKESK. J lost 4 bases, V lost 4 bases, and 9 bases had no gene match. CDR3 length: 15 residues. In the case of this clone: The antigen is undetermined.

Original processing notes: As immunoSEQ supplied junction-only sequences (without quality scores), filtering differed. The assay was immunoSEQ multiplex PCR, and TCRdb's table has in-frame clones only and misses some. V, J and clone size derive from that table, while D and trimming were established from the DNA sequence. The table includes approximately 1.1 million clones, about four fifths detected once. General study findings and limits: Shared across a few donors were around 5% of the naive CD4 clonotypes. Compared with clonotypes that all four donors shared, non-shared clonotypes had lower generation probabilities.

The clonotype originates from a man between 18 and 29 years old in good health. Some clones in this sample may be carry-over from other donors' samples. The chain joins TRBV14 to TRBJ1-1; TRBD1 matches 7 bases. The source material was memory CD4+ T cells from PBMCs. Subset denoted: CD45RA-negative fraction. CDR3 region: CASSPQQGIGTEAFF. The CDR3 DNA is TGTGCCAGCAGCCCACAACAGGGGATAGGCACTGAAGCTTTCTTT.